This passage covers 11 T cell receptor beta chains from one sample sequenced in a study of blood T cell repertoires in COVID-19. Clones were read by immunoSEQ multiplex PCR, and TCRdb kept only the in-frame ones, dropping some. Of around 64,000 clones listed, approximately 79% are singletons. The sample taken for sequencing was peripheral blood. The receptors were sampled from a man in his 60s with acute or convalescent COVID-19.

This sequence joins TRBV5-4 and TRBJ1-4; 12 bases are shared with TRBD1. The germline V gene has CDR1 SGHNT and CDR2 YYREEE (reference sequence). Trimming cost V 3 bases and J 7 bases; bases outside gene matches: 10. This CDR3 is built from 17 residues. The CDR3 nucleotides read TGTGCCAGCAGCTCGTCCCGGGACAGGGGGCGAAGTGAAAAACTGTTTTTT. It yields the protein CASSSSRDRGRSEKLFF.

The rearrangement links TRBV7-2 to TRBJ1-1; 9 nucleotides line up with TRBD1. The CDR3 runs to 17 residues. Germline CDR1 reads SGHTA; CDR2 reads FQGNSA. The V and J ends lost 5 bases and 6 bases, in that order; junction bases with no gene match: 16. CDR3 residues: CASSHIYGPGQGSEAFF. The CDR3 DNA follows: TGTGCCAGCAGCCACATTTATGGACCGGGACAGGGATCTGAAGCTTTCTTT.

V usage is TRBV28 and J usage is TRBJ2-1; D is unresolved. Germline V gives CDR1 MDHEN, CDR2 SYDVKM. The CDR3 is 15 residues long. Trimming took off 5 bases at V and 2 bases at J, with 13 bases between the two ends. The CDR3 protein is CASSPTATAYNEQFF. As DNA, the CDR3 is TGTGCCAGCAGTCCAACCGCTACCGCCTACAATGAGCAGTTCTTC.

V and J are TRBV5-1 and TRBJ2-1; 8 nucleotides line up with TRBD1. In germline, CDR1 is SGHRS, CDR2 YFSETQ. This CDR3 region has 15 residues. J lost 2 bases, V lost 0 bases, and 1 base had no gene match. The CDR3 region has the DNA TGCGCCAGCAGCTTGGGACAGGGGACCTACAATGAGCAGTTCTTC. Amino acid sequence: CASSLGQGTYNEQFF.

This clone was detected only a few times. The V gene is TRBV6-5, the J gene TRBJ1-1; D might be TRBD1 (6 bases). The CDR3 covers 14 residues. Germline-derived CDR1 and CDR2 are MNHEY and SVGAGI. The V end lost 6 bases, the J end lost 4 bases, and 15 bases lay between the germline ends. In nucleotides, the CDR3 is TGTGCCAGCAGGGAGATCGCAGGGGCCACTGAAGCTTTCTTT. Its protein is CASREIAGATEAFF.

V gene TRBV9 combines with J gene TRBJ2-7; possibly TRBD1 for D (5 bases). The germline V and J ends were trimmed by 0 bases and 4 bases, with 20 bases remaining between them. Germline CDR1 SGDLS, CDR2 YYNGEE. The CDR3 is 17 amino acids. DNA of the CDR3: TGTGCCAGCAGCGTAGGGGCCCAGGGTACAGGACCTTACGAGCAGTACTTC. Its translation: CASSVGAQGTGPYEQYF. Supplemented by reference TRBV9 and TRBJ2-7, the full variable domain reads DSGVTQTPKHLITATGQRVTLRCSPRSGDLSVYWYQQSLDQGLQFLIQYYNGEERAKGNILERFSAQQFPDLHSELNLSSLELGDSALYFCASSVGAQGTGPYEQYFGPGTRLTVT.

V is TRBV15 and J is TRBJ1-5, with TRBD1 matching 7 bases. Germline V gives CDR1 LNHNV, CDR2 YYDKDF (reference sequence). V shed 1 base and J 1 base; nucleotides not matched to a gene: 10. The CDR3 is 18 amino acids. The CDR3 DNA follows: TGTGCCACCAGCAGAGGGGGGACAGCAGAAAGGAGCAATCAGCCCCAGCATTTT. It is translated as CATSRGGTAERSNQPQHF.

The V and J genes are TRBV5-4 and TRBJ2-3, with 7 bases matching TRBD1. Unmatched junction bases numbered 9, after V lost 3 bases and J lost 2 bases. In germline, CDR1 is SGHNT, CDR2 YYREEE (reference sequence). The CDR3 has 16 residues. For the CDR3, the DNA is TGTGCCAGCAGCTCCTACTGGGGACAGAACACAGATACGCAGTATTTT. It yields the protein CASSSYWGQNTDTQYF.

The CDR3, as DNA: TGCAGTGCTAGTTGGGGAGGGAACACTGAAGCTTTCTTT. Protein product: CSASWGGNTEAFF. The genes are TRBV20-1 and TRBJ1-1; D remains unclear. V was shortened by 3 bases and J by 1 base, with 9 bases between the two germline ends. CDR1 DFQATT and CDR2 SNEGSKA come from the germline V gene (reference sequence). The CDR3 consists of 13 residues.

This sequence joins TRBV4-2 and TRBJ1-2; D may be TRBD1 (6 bases). Germline V gene sequence: CDR1 LGHNA, CDR2 YNFKEQ. The CDR3 runs to 17 residues. V lost 0 bases, J lost 6 bases, and 20 bases lay in between. CDR3 bases: TGTGCCAGCAGCCAAGAACTCGGACAGATACGTTCTCATGGCTACACCTTC. Amino acid sequence: CASSQELGQIRSHGYTF.

This sequence joins TRBV27 and TRBJ2-2; 12 nucleotides line up with TRBD2. CDR1 MNHEY and CDR2 SMNVEV come from the germline V gene (reference sequence). Losses at the gene ends were 7 bases for V and 4 bases for J; bases not matched to a gene: 1. This CDR3 has 14 amino acids. CDR3 DNA: TGTGCCAGCACTAGCGGGAGGGCCACCGGGGAGCTGTTTTTT. Translating it yields CASTSGRATGELFF.